Listed below are T cell receptor beta chains from one sample, sequenced in a study of T cell changes during pregnancy in multiple sclerosis. Clones were read by immunoSEQ multiplex PCR, and TCRdb kept only the in-frame ones, dropping some. This table holds 93,000 or so clones, 75% to 95% found once. The source was peripheral blood, collected before pregnancy. Source of these receptors: a female donor with multiple sclerosis, enrolled in a pregnancy study. CDR3s include the opening cysteine and the closing phenylalanine or tryptophan. D genes are given only for firm matches. Only part of the rows carry a size: once, few, many, or a class if the clone is expanded.

cdr3_length j_call v_call d_call clone_size cdr3_nt cdr3_aa
13 TRBJ1-2 TRBV27 - once TGTGCCAGCAGTAGAGCGATGCGCTATGGCTACACCTTC CASSRAMRYGYTF
14 TRBJ2-7 TRBV11-2 - - TGTGCCAGCAGCGTCTCCGGGAACTCCTACGAGCAGTACTTC CASSVSGNSYEQYF
16 TRBJ2-2 TRBV11-2 TRBD1 - TGTGCCAGCAGCTTAGGGGTAGGGGGCACCACCGGGGAGCTGTTTTTT CASSLGVGGTTGELFF
14 TRBJ2-5 TRBV28 TRBD1 - TGTGCCAGCAGTTTATGGACAGGGGGGGATGACCAGTACTTC CASSLWTGGDDQYF
14 TRBJ2-5 TRBV6-1 - - TGTGCCAGCAGTGAAGGACACCCACTGGAGACCCAGTACTTC CASSEGHPLETQYF
15 TRBJ2-7 TRBV6-5 TRBD2 - TGTGCCAGCAGACTAGCGGGGACGGGAGTGTACGAGCAGTACTTC CASRLAGTGVYEQYF
15 TRBJ1-2 TRBV6-6 - - TGTGCCAGCAGTTCAGCCCTTGATAACAGCTATGGCTACACCTTC CASSSALDNSYGYTF
13 TRBJ2-7 TRBV25-1 TRBD1 - TGTGCCAGCAGAGACGACAGGGACTACGAGCAGTACTTC CASRDDRDYEQYF
16 TRBJ2-7 TRBV4-1 TRBD1 - TGCGCCAGCAGCCAAGATCCAGGACAGGGGGGATACGAGCAGTACTTC CASSQDPGQGGYEQYF
14 TRBJ1-4 TRBV30 - - TGTGCCTGGGGGGGCGTGGGGGTGAGAGAAAAACTGTTTTTT CAWGGVGVREKLFF
15 TRBJ1-1 TRBV2 - - TGTGCCAGCAGTGACAGCGGGCAGGTGTTCGCTGAAGCTTTCTTT CASSDSGQVFAEAFF
15 TRBJ2-5 TRBV7-9 - - TGTGCCAGCAGCAAGTCCGGAGTTAATCGAGAGACCCAGTACTTC CASSKSGVNRETQYF
14 TRBJ2-7 TRBV5-5 - - TGTGCCAGCAGCGTTTTACAGGGCTCCTACGAGCAGTACTTC CASSVLQGSYEQYF
19 TRBJ2-2 TRBV27 TRBD2 - TGTGCCAGCAGTCTCAGTGGGGCGACGGGACTAGCGACCACCGGGGAGCTGTTTTTT CASSLSGATGLATTGELFF
13 TRBJ2-7 TRBV30 - - TGTGCCCGAGCCAGAAGCGGAGCCTACGAGCAGTACTTC CARARSGAYEQYF
15 TRBJ2-2 TRBV11-2 - - TGTGCCAGCAGTTTATTAAGGGGCGACACCGGGGAGCTGTTTTTT CASSLLRGDTGELFF
14 TRBJ2-1 TRBV15 TRBD1 - TGTGCCACCAGCAGTGGTCAGGGGGCCGATGAGCAGTTCTTC CATSSGQGADEQFF
15 TRBJ1-1 TRBV6-1 TRBD1 - TGTGCCAGCAGTACCTTGGACAGGGGGGCCACTGAAGCTTTCTTT CASSTLDRGATEAFF
17 TRBJ2-1 TRBV2 - - TGTGCCAGCAGTGCTGAACAGGGAGAAGCTACCTACAATGAGCAGTTCTTC CASSAEQGEATYNEQFF
19 TRBJ2-3 TRBV27 TRBD2 - TGTGCCAGCAGTTTATCGGTTAGCGGGAGGGCCTTTCGGACAGATACGCAGTATTTT CASSLSVSGRAFRTDTQYF
16 TRBJ2-5 TRBV5-5 - once TGTGCCAGCAGCTTCCTATCGACTCTTAACCAAGAGACCCAGTACTTC CASSFLSTLNQETQYF
17 TRBJ2-4 TRBV5-5 - - TGTGCCAGCAGCTTGGCGGCAGTTAGCTTAGCCAAAAACATTCAGTACTTC CASSLAAVSLAKNIQYF
12 TRBJ2-7 TRBV19 - - TGTGCCAGTAGTGGGGCAAACTACGAGCAGTACTTC CASSGANYEQYF
15 TRBJ2-2 TRBV27 - - TGTGCCAGCAGTTTACAATGGCGGGCCACCGGGGAGCTGTTTTTT CASSLQWRATGELFF
14 TRBJ1-3 TRBV2 TRBD1 - TGTGCCAGCAGTACAGGGGGCTCTGGAAACACCATATATTTT CASSTGGSGNTIYF
13 TRBJ1-3 TRBV2 - once TGTGCCCTCCAGCGGGTGCCTGGAAACACCATATATTTT CALQRVPGNTIYF
16 TRBJ2-2 TRBV19 - once TGTGCCAGTAGTATCACAGGGAGTCTGGGCACCGGGGAGCTGTTTTTT CASSITGSLGTGELFF
14 TRBJ2-7 TRBV19 TRBD1 - TGTGCCAGTAGTATCCCGGGACAGGGGTACGAGCAGTACTTC CASSIPGQGYEQYF
13 TRBJ2-3 TRBV28 - - TGTGCCAGCAGTTTACTAAGTGCAGATACGCAGTATTTT CASSLLSADTQYF